This T cell receptor beta chain emerged from a study of blood T cell repertoires in COVID-19. Whole-study context: PBMCs, B-cell-depleted T cells, or T cells were the source of the cDNA or gDNA that made up the material.

Trimming removed 6 bases from V and 5 bases from J; junction bases left unmatched: 10. CDR3 length: 14 amino acids. Germline loops: CDR1 LGHNT, CDR2 FRNRAP. Measured with immunoSEQ multiplex PCR; TCRdb has only the in-frame clones, and not every one. The data hold 110,000 or so clones, with around 83% observed a single time. The TCR was taken from a man aged 35 to 55 with acute or convalescent COVID-19. The specimen was peripheral blood. J is TRBJ2-7 and V is TRBV12-5; 7 bases fit TRBD2. CDR3 protein: CASGPGQGGDEQYF. The CDR3 DNA reads as TGTGCTAGTGGCCCCGGGCAGGGAGGGGACGAGCAGTACTTC.